A selection of T cell receptor beta chains follows, all from one sample in a study of vaccination and CD4 T cells after COVID-19. Via MiXCR, TCRdb re-called the PCR reads, giving one row per CDR3 protein. The table lists about 8,500 distinct CDR3 sequences, about 59% of them singletons. Antigen specificity for these receptors is unknown. The sequencing sample was made of CD4+ T cells from blood, cultured in vitro. All receptors come from a human donor who had recovered from COVID-19. CDR3s include the opening cysteine and the closing phenylalanine or tryptophan. A D gene is named only where the DNA matches it firmly. Some rows mark clone size as missing; the rest say once, few, many or name a class of expanded clone.

abundance: .; len: 13; j_gene: TRBJ2-5; d_gene: .; v_gene: TRBV24-1; CDR3nt: TGTGCCACCAGTGGTGTCGGCCAAGAGACCCAGTACTTC; CDR3aa: CATSGVGQETQYF
abundance: .; len: 14; j_gene: TRBJ1-1; d_gene: .; v_gene: TRBV7-3; CDR3nt: TGTGCCAGCAGCCGGGGGCCGGGGGGCACTGAAGCTTTCTTT; CDR3aa: CASSRGPGGTEAFF
abundance: few; len: 12; j_gene: TRBJ2-7; d_gene: TRBD1; v_gene: TRBV7-2; CDR3nt: TGTGCCAGCAGCCCCAGGGGGTTCGGGCAGTACTTC; CDR3aa: CASSPRGFGQYF
abundance: .; len: 14; j_gene: TRBJ1-1; d_gene: .; v_gene: TRBV7-9; CDR3nt: TGTGCCAGCAGCCACGACAGGATGAACACTGAAGCTTTCTTT; CDR3aa: CASSHDRMNTEAFF
abundance: .; len: 12; j_gene: TRBJ2-5; d_gene: .; v_gene: TRBV7-9; CDR3nt: TGTGCCAGCAGCCCTACTAGCCAAACCCAGTACTTC; CDR3aa: CASSPTSQTQYF
abundance: once; len: 15; j_gene: TRBJ1-2; d_gene: .; v_gene: TRBV15; CDR3nt: TGTGCCACCAGCAGAGTAGCAAGAGCTGACTATGGCTACACCTTC; CDR3aa: CATSRVARADYGYTF
abundance: once; len: 15; j_gene: TRBJ2-7; d_gene: TRBD1; v_gene: TRBV27; CDR3nt: TGTGCCAGCAGTCGGCGACAGGGGGCTTTCAACGAGCAGTACTTC; CDR3aa: CASSRRQGAFNEQYF
abundance: .; len: 10; j_gene: TRBJ2-7; d_gene: .; v_gene: TRBV27; CDR3nt: TGTGCCAGCCGCGGTTACGAGCAGTACTTC; CDR3aa: CASRGYEQYF
abundance: few; len: 16; j_gene: TRBJ1-6; d_gene: TRBD1; v_gene: TRBV20-1; CDR3nt: TGCAGTGCTAGTCCACAGGGGTCCTGGCTTAATTCACCCCTCCACTTT; CDR3aa: CSASPQGSWLNSPLHF
abundance: .; len: 15; j_gene: TRBJ1-6; d_gene: .; v_gene: TRBV20-1; CDR3nt: TGCAGTGCTAGAGAAGGTGGGCGGGTTTGGTCACCCCTCCACTTT; CDR3aa: CSAREGGRVWSPLHF
abundance: .; len: 15; j_gene: TRBJ2-7; d_gene: .; v_gene: TRBV6-5; CDR3nt: TGTGCCAGCAGTTCCCCCGGGACCGCCTCCTACGAGCAGTACTTC; CDR3aa: CASSSPGTASYEQYF
abundance: .; len: 11; j_gene: TRBJ1-2; d_gene: .; v_gene: TRBV7-2; CDR3nt: TGTGCCAGCAGCAACTTCCCCCTGTACACCTTC; CDR3aa: CASSNFPLYTF
abundance: few; len: 15; j_gene: TRBJ2-5; d_gene: TRBD2; v_gene: TRBV20-1; CDR3nt: TGCAGTCCAGGGACTAGCGGGAGGGCCGGGGAGACCCAGTACTTC; CDR3aa: CSPGTSGRAGETQYF
abundance: few; len: 12; j_gene: TRBJ1-2; d_gene: .; v_gene: TRBV20-1; CDR3nt: TGCAGTGCTCCGGCAACTAACTATGGCTACACCTTC; CDR3aa: CSAPATNYGYTF
abundance: .; len: 14; j_gene: TRBJ1-6; d_gene: .; v_gene: TRBV6-1; CDR3nt: TGTGCCAGCAGTCCCGACACAAATAATTCACCCCTCCACTTT; CDR3aa: CASSPDTNNSPLHF
abundance: .; len: 12; j_gene: TRBJ2-3; d_gene: .; v_gene: TRBV20-1; CDR3nt: TGCAGTGCTAGCGGGAGCCCAGATACGCAGTATTTT; CDR3aa: CSASGSPDTQYF
abundance: .; len: 13; j_gene: TRBJ1-2; d_gene: .; v_gene: TRBV7-8; CDR3nt: TGTGCCAGCAGCTTCGGGAGGGACTATGGCTACACCTTC; CDR3aa: CASSFGRDYGYTF
abundance: .; len: 13; j_gene: TRBJ2-5; d_gene: .; v_gene: TRBV20-1; CDR3nt: TGCAGTGCTAGAGGGAGTGGGAAAGAGACCCAGTACTTC; CDR3aa: CSARGSGKETQYF
abundance: .; len: 13; j_gene: TRBJ1-6; d_gene: TRBD1; v_gene: TRBV7-9; CDR3nt: TGTGCCAGCGAAGGACAGGCTAATTCACCCCTCCACTTT; CDR3aa: CASEGQANSPLHF
abundance: few; len: 13; j_gene: TRBJ1-6; d_gene: TRBD1; v_gene: TRBV20-1; CDR3nt: TGCAGTGCCCCGGGACAGGTCAATTCACCCCTCCACTTT; CDR3aa: CSAPGQVNSPLHF
abundance: .; len: 13; j_gene: TRBJ1-5; d_gene: TRBD1; v_gene: TRBV6-1; CDR3nt: TGTGCCAGCAGGGACAGGGTTCAGGGGCCCCAGCATTTT; CDR3aa: CASRDRVQGPQHF
abundance: .; len: 12; j_gene: TRBJ1-2; d_gene: .; v_gene: TRBV7-2; CDR3nt: TGTGCCAGCAGCTTAGACTCGACGGGCTACACCTTC; CDR3aa: CASSLDSTGYTF
abundance: .; len: 12; j_gene: TRBJ2-7; d_gene: .; v_gene: TRBV7-6; CDR3nt: TGTGCCAGCAGCTTACGAGGGTACGAGCAGTACTTC; CDR3aa: CASSLRGYEQYF
abundance: few; len: 11; j_gene: TRBJ2-7; d_gene: .; v_gene: TRBV7-7; CDR3nt: TGTGCTCAGGACCCGCCCTACGAGCAGTACTTC; CDR3aa: CAQDPPYEQYF
abundance: .; len: 15; j_gene: TRBJ1-2; d_gene: .; v_gene: TRBV7-9; CDR3nt: TGTGCCAGCAGCTTAGGAGACCTCCTAACATATGGCTACACCTTC; CDR3aa: CASSLGDLLTYGYTF
abundance: .; len: 13; j_gene: TRBJ1-5; d_gene: .; v_gene: TRBV7-8; CDR3nt: TGTGCCAGCAGCTCGCAGGGCGGTCAGCCCCAGCATTTT; CDR3aa: CASSSQGGQPQHF
abundance: few; len: 15; j_gene: TRBJ2-5; d_gene: .; v_gene: TRBV7-2; CDR3nt: TGTGCCAGCAGCTTAGCGGGAGTTAGCCAAGAGACCCAGTACTTC; CDR3aa: CASSLAGVSQETQYF
abundance: .; len: 12; j_gene: TRBJ1-2; d_gene: TRBD1; v_gene: TRBV27; CDR3nt: TGTGCCAGCAGCGCAGGGGGGAATGGCTACACCTTC; CDR3aa: CASSAGGNGYTF
abundance: once; len: 11; j_gene: TRBJ2-5; d_gene: .; v_gene: TRBV20-1; CDR3nt: TGCAGTGCTCCCCCGGGGGAGACCCAGTACTTC; CDR3aa: CSAPPGETQYF
abundance: .; len: 14; j_gene: TRBJ1-1; d_gene: TRBD1; v_gene: TRBV28; CDR3nt: TGTGCCAGCAGTATTCGGACAGGGACGGCTGAAGCTTTCTTT; CDR3aa: CASSIRTGTAEAFF
abundance: .; len: 14; j_gene: TRBJ2-7; d_gene: .; v_gene: TRBV15; CDR3nt: TGTGCCACCAGCCGTCCCGGGGGACGCTACGAGCAGTACTTC; CDR3aa: CATSRPGGRYEQYF
abundance: .; len: 14; j_gene: TRBJ2-7; d_gene: .; v_gene: TRBV7-2; CDR3nt: TGTGCCAGCAGCTTAGCGGCAAGCTCCTACGAGCAGTACTTC; CDR3aa: CASSLAASSYEQYF
abundance: .; len: 14; j_gene: TRBJ2-3; d_gene: .; v_gene: TRBV7-9; CDR3nt: TGTGCCAGCACGTGGGGCGGGATGACAGATACGCAGTATTTT; CDR3aa: CASTWGGMTDTQYF
abundance: .; len: 15; j_gene: TRBJ2-1; d_gene: TRBD1; v_gene: TRBV20-1; CDR3nt: TGCAGTGCTAGGGCCGGGACAGGGGCCTACAATGAGCAGTTCTTC; CDR3aa: CSARAGTGAYNEQFF
abundance: .; len: 13; j_gene: TRBJ1-2; d_gene: TRBD1; v_gene: TRBV28; CDR3nt: TGTGCCAGCAGCCTACAGGGGGCAGGTGGCTACACCTTC; CDR3aa: CASSLQGAGGYTF
abundance: few; len: 14; j_gene: TRBJ1-3; d_gene: .; v_gene: TRBV7-9; CDR3nt: TGTGCCACACCGTTAACAGGCTCCGGAAACACCATATATTTT; CDR3aa: CATPLTGSGNTIYF
abundance: medium-sized; len: 13; j_gene: TRBJ2-7; d_gene: .; v_gene: TRBV6-1; CDR3nt: TGTGCCAGTACCTTACAGTTTCGCTACGAGCAGTACTTC; CDR3aa: CASTLQFRYEQYF
abundance: .; len: 16; j_gene: TRBJ2-1; d_gene: TRBD1; v_gene: TRBV6-4; CDR3nt: TGTGCCAGCAGTGCGGGGTCTACAGGGGGTAGGAATGAGCAGTTCTTC; CDR3aa: CASSAGSTGGRNEQFF
abundance: .; len: 16; j_gene: TRBJ2-5; d_gene: .; v_gene: TRBV27; CDR3nt: TGTGCCAGCAGGCCGGACTTGGGGGGGCGCGTAGAGACCCAGTACTTC; CDR3aa: CASRPDLGGRVETQYF
abundance: .; len: 12; j_gene: TRBJ1-5; d_gene: .; v_gene: TRBV7-9; CDR3nt: TGTGCCAGCAGCTCCACGGACGGGCCCCAGCATTTT; CDR3aa: CASSSTDGPQHF
abundance: .; len: 17; j_gene: TRBJ2-5; d_gene: TRBD2; v_gene: TRBV20-1; CDR3nt: TGCAGTGCTGGACTAGCGGGAGCCCTTTCAACCCAAGAGACCCAGTACTTC; CDR3aa: CSAGLAGALSTQETQYF
abundance: .; len: 16; j_gene: TRBJ1-5; d_gene: .; v_gene: TRBV15; CDR3nt: TGTGCCACCAGCAGAGGGGGGAGCCGGGGCAATCAGCCCCAGCATTTT; CDR3aa: CATSRGGSRGNQPQHF
abundance: few; len: 13; j_gene: TRBJ2-7; d_gene: TRBD1; v_gene: TRBV20-1; CDR3nt: TGCAGTGCTACCGACAGGGGGCGGTACGAGCAGTACTTC; CDR3aa: CSATDRGRYEQYF
abundance: .; len: 14; j_gene: TRBJ1-1; d_gene: .; v_gene: TRBV7-2; CDR3nt: TGTGCCAGCAGCCCCCGAAATACGGCCACTGAAGCTTTCTTT; CDR3aa: CASSPRNTATEAFF
abundance: few; len: 12; j_gene: TRBJ2-5; d_gene: .; v_gene: TRBV5-4; CDR3nt: TGTGCCAGCAGCTTGTTGGGAGAGACCCAGTACTTC; CDR3aa: CASSLLGETQYF
abundance: .; len: 17; j_gene: TRBJ2-5; d_gene: .; v_gene: TRBV7-8; CDR3nt: TGTGCCAGCAGCTTGGCCCCTCCAGGGCCCCCACCAGAGACCCAGTACTTC; CDR3aa: CASSLAPPGPPPETQYF
abundance: once; len: 12; j_gene: TRBJ2-7; d_gene: .; v_gene: TRBV20-1; CDR3nt: TGCAGTGCACCGGACCAAAACTACGAGCAGTACTTC; CDR3aa: CSAPDQNYEQYF
abundance: .; len: 16; j_gene: TRBJ2-1; d_gene: .; v_gene: TRBV7-3; CDR3nt: TGTGCCAGCAGCTTAAGCGGCGGTTACACCTACAATGAGCAGTTCTTC; CDR3aa: CASSLSGGYTYNEQFF
abundance: .; len: 14; j_gene: TRBJ2-7; d_gene: .; v_gene: TRBV20-1; CDR3nt: TGCAGTGCTAGAGGGACTCAGGGATACTACGAGCAGTACTTC; CDR3aa: CSARGTQGYYEQYF
abundance: .; len: 14; j_gene: TRBJ2-7; d_gene: .; v_gene: TRBV6-1; CDR3nt: TGTGCCAGCAAACCGGTAACGAGCTCCTACGAGCAGTACTTC; CDR3aa: CASKPVTSSYEQYF